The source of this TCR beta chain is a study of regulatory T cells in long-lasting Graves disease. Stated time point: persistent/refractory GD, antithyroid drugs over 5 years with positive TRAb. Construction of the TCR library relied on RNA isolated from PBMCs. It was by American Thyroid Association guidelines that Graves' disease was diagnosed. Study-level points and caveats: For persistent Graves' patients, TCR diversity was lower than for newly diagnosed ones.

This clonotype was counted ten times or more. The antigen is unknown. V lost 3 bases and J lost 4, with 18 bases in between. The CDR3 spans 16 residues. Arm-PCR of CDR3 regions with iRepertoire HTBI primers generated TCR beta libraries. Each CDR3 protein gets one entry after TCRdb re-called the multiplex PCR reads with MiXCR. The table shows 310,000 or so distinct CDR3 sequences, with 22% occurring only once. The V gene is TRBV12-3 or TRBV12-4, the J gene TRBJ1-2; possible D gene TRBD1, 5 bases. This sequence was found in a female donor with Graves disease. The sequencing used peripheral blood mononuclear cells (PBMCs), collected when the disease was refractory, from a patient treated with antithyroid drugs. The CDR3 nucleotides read TGTGCCAGCAGTTTGACAGCGGATCCGGGGGTCTATGGCTACACCTTC. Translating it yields CASSLTADPGVYGYTF.